This TCR beta chain was found in a study of T cell responses to AZD1222 COVID-19 vaccine. Study results and caveats: The breadth and depth of Spike-specific TCRs increased once two AZD1222 doses had been given. Baseline serology detected seropositivity in only six AZD1222 recipients. Donors were largely white British and mainly female; clonal diversity was possibly underestimated.

The germline V gene encodes CDR1 SGHTA and CDR2 FQGNSA. Deletions cut 3 bases from V and 0 bases from J, with 11 bases between. The CDR3 spans 16 residues. Worth noting for this clone: Its antigen is unidentified.

Data came from immunoSEQ multiplex PCR; TCRdb stores just in-frame clones and leaves some out. The repertoire has about 150,000 clones, 80% to 90% of them found once; the top ten carry about 9.8%. The analysis combined second doses at about 4 or about 12 weeks. This clonotype was sampled from an adult who received the AZD1222 COVID-19 vaccine. The sample consisted of peripheral blood, taken 28 days after the second AZD1222 dose. The rearrangement uses TRBV7-2 and TRBJ2-2, with D hard to call. CDR3 DNA sequence: TGTGCCAGCAGCTTTGTGCCAGCCGCGAACACCGGGGAGCTGTTTTTT. Translated: CASSFVPAANTGELFF.